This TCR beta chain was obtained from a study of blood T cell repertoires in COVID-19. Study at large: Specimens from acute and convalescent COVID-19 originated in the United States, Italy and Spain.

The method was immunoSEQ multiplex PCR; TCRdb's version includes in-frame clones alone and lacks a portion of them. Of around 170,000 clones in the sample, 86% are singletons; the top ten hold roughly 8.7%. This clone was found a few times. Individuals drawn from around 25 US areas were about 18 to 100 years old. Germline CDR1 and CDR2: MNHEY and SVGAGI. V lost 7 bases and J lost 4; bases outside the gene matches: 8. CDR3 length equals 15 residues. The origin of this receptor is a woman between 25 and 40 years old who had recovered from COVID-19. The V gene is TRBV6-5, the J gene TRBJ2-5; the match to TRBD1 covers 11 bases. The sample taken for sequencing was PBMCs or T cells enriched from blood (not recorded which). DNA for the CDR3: TGTGCCAGCACTAGGACAGGGGGCCGAGGAGAGACCCAGTACTTC. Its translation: CASTRTGGRGETQYF.